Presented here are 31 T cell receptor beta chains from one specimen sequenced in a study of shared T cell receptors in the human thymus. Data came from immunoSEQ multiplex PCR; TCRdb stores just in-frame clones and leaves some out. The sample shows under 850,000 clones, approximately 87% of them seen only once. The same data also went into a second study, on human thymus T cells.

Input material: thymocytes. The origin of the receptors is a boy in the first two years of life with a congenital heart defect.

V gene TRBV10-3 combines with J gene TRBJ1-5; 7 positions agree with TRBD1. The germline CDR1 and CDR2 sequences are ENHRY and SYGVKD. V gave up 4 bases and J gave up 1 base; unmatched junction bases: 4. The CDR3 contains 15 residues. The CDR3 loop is CAISGDRASNQPQHF. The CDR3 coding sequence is TGTGCCATCAGTGGCGACAGGGCAAGCAATCAGCCCCAGCATTTT.

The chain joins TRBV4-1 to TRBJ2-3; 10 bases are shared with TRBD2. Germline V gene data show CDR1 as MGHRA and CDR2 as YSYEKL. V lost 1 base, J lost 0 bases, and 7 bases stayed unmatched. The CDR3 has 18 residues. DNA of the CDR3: TGCGCCAGCAGCCAAGCTCTAGCGGGAGTTGGGAGCACAGATACGCAGTATTTT. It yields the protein CASSQALAGVGSTDTQYF.

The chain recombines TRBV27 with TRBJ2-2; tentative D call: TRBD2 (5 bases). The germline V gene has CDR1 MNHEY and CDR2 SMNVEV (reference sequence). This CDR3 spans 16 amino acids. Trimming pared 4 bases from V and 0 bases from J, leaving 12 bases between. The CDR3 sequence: CASSSPDSSNTGELFF. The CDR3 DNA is TGTGCCAGCAGTTCCCCGGACTCCTCGAACACCGGGGAGCTGTTTTTT.

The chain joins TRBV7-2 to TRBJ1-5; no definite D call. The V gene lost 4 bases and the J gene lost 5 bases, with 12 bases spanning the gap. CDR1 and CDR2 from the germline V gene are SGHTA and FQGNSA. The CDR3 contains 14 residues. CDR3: CASSSRGAYQPQHF. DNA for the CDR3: TGTGCCAGCAGCTCTCGTGGAGCCTATCAGCCCCAGCATTTT.

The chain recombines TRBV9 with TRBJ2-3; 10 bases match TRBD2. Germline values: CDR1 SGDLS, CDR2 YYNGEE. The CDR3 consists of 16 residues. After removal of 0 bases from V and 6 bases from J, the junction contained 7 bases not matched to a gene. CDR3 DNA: TGTGCCAGCAGCGTAGCTCCCCTAGCGGGAGCGGATACGCAGTATTTT. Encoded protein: CASSVAPLAGADTQYF. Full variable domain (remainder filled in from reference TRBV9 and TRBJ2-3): DSGVTQTPKHLITATGQRVTLRCSPRSGDLSVYWYQQSLDQGLQFLIQYYNGEERAKGNILERFSAQQFPDLHSELNLSSLELGDSALYFCASSVAPLAGADTQYFGPGTRLTVL.

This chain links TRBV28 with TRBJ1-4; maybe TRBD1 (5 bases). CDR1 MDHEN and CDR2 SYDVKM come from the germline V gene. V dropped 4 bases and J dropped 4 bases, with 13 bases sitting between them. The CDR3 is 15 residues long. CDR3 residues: CASSSMDTLNEKLFF. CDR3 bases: TGTGCCAGCAGTTCCATGGACACCCTTAATGAAAAACTGTTTTTT.

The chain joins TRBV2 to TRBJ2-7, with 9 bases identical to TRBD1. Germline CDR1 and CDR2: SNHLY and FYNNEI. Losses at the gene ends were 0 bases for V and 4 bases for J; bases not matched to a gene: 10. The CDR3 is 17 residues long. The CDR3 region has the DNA TGTGCCAGCAGTGAAGCCCTCCGGGACAGGGAAACGTACGAGCAGTACTTC. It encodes CASSEALRDRETYEQYF.

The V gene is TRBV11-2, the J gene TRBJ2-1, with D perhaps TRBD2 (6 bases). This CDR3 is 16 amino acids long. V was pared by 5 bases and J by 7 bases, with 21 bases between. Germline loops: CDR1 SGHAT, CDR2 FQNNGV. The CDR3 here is CASSNYGSGARNEQFF. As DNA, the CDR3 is TGTGCCAGCAGCAATTATGGTTCGGGAGCAAGGAATGAGCAGTTCTTC. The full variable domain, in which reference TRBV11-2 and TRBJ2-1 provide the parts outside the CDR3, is EAGVAQSPRYKIIEKRQSVAFWCNPISGHATLYWYQQILGQGPKLLIQFQNNGVVDDSQLPKDRFSAERLKGVDSTLKIQPAKLEDSAVYLCASSNYGSGARNEQFFGPGTRLTVL.

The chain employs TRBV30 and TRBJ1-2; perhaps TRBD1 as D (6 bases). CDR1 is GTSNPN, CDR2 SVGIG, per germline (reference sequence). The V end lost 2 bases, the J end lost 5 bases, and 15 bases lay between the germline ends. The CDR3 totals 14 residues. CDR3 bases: TGTGCCTGGAGTCCAACAGGGTCTAGATATGGCTACACCTTC. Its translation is CAWSPTGSRYGYTF. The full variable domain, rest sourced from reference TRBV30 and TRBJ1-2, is SQTIHQWPATLVQPVGSPLSLECTVEGTSNPNLYWYRQAAGRGLQLLFYSVGIGQISSEVPQNLSASRPQDRQFILSSKKLLLSDSGFYLCAWSPTGSRYGYTFGSGTRLTVV.

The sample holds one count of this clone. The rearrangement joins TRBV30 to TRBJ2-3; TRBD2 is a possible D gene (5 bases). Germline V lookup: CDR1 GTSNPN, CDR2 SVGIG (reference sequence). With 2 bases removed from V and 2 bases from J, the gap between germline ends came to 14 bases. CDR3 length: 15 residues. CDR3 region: CAWSREPGHTDTQYF. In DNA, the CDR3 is TGTGCCTGGAGTCGGGAACCGGGCCACACAGATACGCAGTATTTT.

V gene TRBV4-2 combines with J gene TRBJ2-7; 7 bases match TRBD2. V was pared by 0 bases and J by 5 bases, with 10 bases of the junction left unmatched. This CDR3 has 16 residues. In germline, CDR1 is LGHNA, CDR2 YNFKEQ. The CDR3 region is CASSQDRAGVPNEQYF. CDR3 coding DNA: TGTGCCAGCAGCCAAGATCGGGCGGGAGTTCCCAACGAGCAGTACTTC.

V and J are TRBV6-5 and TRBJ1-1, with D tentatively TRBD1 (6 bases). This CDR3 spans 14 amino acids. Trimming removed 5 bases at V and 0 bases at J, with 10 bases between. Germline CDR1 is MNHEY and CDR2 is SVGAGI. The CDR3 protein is CASSGGPMNTEAFF. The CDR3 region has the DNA TGTGCCAGCAGTGGGGGCCCTATGAACACTGAAGCTTTCTTT.

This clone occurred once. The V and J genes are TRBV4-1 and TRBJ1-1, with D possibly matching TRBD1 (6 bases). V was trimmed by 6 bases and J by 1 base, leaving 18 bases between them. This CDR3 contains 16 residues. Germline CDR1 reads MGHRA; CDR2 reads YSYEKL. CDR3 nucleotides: TGCGCCAGCAGGAGAACCCGACAGGCAACGAACACTGAAGCTTTCTTT. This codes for CASRRTRQATNTEAFF.

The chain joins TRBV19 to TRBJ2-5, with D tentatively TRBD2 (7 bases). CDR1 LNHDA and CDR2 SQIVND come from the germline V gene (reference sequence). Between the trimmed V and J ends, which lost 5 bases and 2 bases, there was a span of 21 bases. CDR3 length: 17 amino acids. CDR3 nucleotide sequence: TGTGCCAGTAGTCCGCGGACAGACGGGGGGAGGCAAGAGACCCAGTACTTC. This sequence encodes CASSPRTDGGRQETQYF.

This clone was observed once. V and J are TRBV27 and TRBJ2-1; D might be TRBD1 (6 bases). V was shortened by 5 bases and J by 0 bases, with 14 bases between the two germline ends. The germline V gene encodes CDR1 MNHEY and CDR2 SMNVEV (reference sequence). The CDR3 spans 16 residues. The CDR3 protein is CASSQQGGPSYNEQFF. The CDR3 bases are TGTGCCAGCAGTCAACAGGGCGGGCCCTCCTACAATGAGCAGTTCTTC.

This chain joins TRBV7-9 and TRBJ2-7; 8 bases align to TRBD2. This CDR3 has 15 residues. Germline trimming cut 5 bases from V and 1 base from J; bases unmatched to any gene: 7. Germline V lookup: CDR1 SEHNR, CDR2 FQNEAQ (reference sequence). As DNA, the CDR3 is TGTGCCAGCAGCCCCGCGGGGGGCAGTTCCTACGAGCAGTACTTC. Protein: CASSPAGGSSYEQYF.

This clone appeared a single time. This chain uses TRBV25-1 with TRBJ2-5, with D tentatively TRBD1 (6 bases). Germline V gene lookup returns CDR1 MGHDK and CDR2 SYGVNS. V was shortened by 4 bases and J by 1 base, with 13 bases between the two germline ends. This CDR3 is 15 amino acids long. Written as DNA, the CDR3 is TGTGCCAGCAGTGCGCGACAGGTTTTCCAAGAGACCCAGTACTTC. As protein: CASSARQVFQETQYF. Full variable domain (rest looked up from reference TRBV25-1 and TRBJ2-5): EADIYQTPRYLVIGTGKKITLECSQTMGHDKMYWYQQDPGMELHLIHYSYGVNSTEKGDLSSESTVSRIRTEHFPLTLESARPSHTSQYLCASSARQVFQETQYFGPGTRLLVL.

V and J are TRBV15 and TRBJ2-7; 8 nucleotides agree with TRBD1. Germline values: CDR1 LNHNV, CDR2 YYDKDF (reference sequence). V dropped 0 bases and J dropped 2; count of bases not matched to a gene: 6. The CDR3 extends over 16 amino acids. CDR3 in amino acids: CATSRDPDRGTYEQYF. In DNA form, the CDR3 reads TGTGCCACCAGCAGAGATCCCGACAGGGGAACCTACGAGCAGTACTTC.

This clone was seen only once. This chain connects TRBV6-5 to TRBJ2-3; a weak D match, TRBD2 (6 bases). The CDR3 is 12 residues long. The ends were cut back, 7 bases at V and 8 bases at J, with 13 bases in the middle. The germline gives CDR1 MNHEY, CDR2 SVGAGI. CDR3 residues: CASTQKGGTQYF. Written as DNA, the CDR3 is TGTGCCAGCACGCAAAAGGGAGGTACGCAGTATTTT.

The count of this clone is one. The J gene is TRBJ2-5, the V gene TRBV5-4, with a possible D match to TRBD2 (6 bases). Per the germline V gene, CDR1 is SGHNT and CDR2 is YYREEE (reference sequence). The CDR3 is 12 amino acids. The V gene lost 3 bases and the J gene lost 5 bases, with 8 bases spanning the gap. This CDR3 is CASSSGRETQYF. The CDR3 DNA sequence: TGTGCCAGCAGCTCAGGGAGGGAGACCCAGTACTTC.

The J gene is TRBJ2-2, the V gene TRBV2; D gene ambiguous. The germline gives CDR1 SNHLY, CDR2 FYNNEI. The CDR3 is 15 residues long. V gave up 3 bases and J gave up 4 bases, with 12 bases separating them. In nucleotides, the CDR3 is TGTGCCAGCAGTGACGGTCTAAATGGCACCGGGGAGCTGTTTTTT. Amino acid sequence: CASSDGLNGTGELFF. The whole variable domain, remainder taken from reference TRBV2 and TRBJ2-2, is EPEVTQTPSHQVTQMGQEVILRCVPISNHLYFYWYRQILGQKVEFLVSFYNNEISEKSEIFDDQFSVERPDGSNFTLKIRSTKLEDSAMYFCASSDGLNGTGELFFGEGSRLTVL.

CDR3 region: CASSLWTGGNYEQYF. CDR3 bases: TGTGCCAGCAGCTTATGGACAGGGGGAAACTACGAGCAGTACTTC. The rearrangement links TRBV7-6 to TRBJ2-5; 10 bases are shared with TRBD1. The J call may be incorrect, as the DNA end agrees better with TRBJ2-7. Per germline, CDR1 SGHVS and CDR2 FNYEAQ. There are 15 residues in the CDR3.

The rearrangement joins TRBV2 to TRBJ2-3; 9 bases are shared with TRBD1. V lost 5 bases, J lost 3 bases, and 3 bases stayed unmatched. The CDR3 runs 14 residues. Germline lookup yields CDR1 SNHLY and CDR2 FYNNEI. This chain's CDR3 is CASSKGQGTDTQYF. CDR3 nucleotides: TGTGCCAGCAGTAAGGGACAGGGAACAGATACGCAGTATTTT.

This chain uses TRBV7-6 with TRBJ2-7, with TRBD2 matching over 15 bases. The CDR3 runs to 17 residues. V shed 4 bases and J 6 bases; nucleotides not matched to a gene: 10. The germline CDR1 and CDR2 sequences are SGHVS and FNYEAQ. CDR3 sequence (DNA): TGTGCCAGCAGCTCCCCGGGACTAGCGGGAGGCGTCTCCGAGCAGTACTTC. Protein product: CASSSPGLAGGVSEQYF.

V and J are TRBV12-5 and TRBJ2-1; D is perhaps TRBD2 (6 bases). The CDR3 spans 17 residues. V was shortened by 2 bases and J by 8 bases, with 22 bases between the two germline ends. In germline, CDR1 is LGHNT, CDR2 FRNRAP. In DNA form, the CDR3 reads TGTGCTAGTGGTTTGCCTAACGGACATGGGAGGCCCGATGAGCAGTTCTTC. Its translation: CASGLPNGHGRPDEQFF.

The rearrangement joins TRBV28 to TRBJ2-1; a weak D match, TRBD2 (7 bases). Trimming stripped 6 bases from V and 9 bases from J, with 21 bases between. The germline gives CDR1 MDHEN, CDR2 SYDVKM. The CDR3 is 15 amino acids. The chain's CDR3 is CASSWRRGGDGEQFF. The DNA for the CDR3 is TGTGCCAGCAGCTGGAGGAGGGGGGGAGACGGTGAGCAGTTCTTC. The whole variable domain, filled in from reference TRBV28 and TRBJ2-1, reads DVKVTQSSRYLVKRTGEKVFLECVQDMDHENMFWYRQDPGLGLRLIYFSYDVKMKEKGDIPEGYSVSREKKERFSLILESASTNQTSMYLCASSWRRGGDGEQFFGPGTRLTVL.

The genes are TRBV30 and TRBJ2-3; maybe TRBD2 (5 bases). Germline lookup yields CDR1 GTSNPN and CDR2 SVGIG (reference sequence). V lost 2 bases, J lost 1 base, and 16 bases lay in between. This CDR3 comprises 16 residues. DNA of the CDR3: TGTGCCTGGAGTCCCCCGGATCCGGAGGGCACAGATACGCAGTATTTT. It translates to CAWSPPDPEGTDTQYF.

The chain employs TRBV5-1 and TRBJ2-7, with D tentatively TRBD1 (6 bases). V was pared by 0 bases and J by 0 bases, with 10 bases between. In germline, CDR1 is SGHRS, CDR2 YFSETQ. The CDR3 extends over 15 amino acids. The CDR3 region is CASSLAEGGSYEQYF. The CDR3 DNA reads TGCGCCAGCAGCTTGGCTGAAGGGGGCTCCTACGAGCAGTACTTC.

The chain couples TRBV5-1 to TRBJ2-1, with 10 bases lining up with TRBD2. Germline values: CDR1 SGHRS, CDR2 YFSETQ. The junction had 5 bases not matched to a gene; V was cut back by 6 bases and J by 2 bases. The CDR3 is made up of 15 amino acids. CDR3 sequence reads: CASNVAGGTYNEQFF. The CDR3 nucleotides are TGCGCCAGCAATGTAGCGGGAGGTACCTACAATGAGCAGTTCTTC.

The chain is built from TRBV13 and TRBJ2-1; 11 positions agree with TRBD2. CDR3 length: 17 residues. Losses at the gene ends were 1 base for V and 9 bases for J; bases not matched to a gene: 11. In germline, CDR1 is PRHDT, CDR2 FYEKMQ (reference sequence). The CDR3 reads CASSLEPGTSGFGEQFF. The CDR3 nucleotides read TGTGCCAGCAGCTTAGAACCCGGGACTAGCGGATTCGGTGAGCAGTTCTTC.

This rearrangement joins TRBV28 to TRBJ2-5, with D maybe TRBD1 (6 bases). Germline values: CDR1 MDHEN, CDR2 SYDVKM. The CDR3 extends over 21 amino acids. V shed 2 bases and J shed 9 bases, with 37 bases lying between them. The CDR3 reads CASSLEGEMPRAKLKRSAQYF. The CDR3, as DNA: TGTGCCAGCAGTTTAGAGGGGGAAATGCCTCGAGCTAAGCTAAAACGGTCGGCCCAGTACTTC.